Presented here are 5 T cell receptor beta chains from one specimen sequenced in a study of CD8+CD57+ T cells in acquired aplastic anemia (dated by TCRdb to the late 2010s). Sequencing was carried out with an Illumina HiSeq 2000. Genomic DNA was used as template for profiling of TCR beta VDJ combinations and CDR3 sequences. TCRdb's own reprocessing of the public reads used fastp at Q25 and MiXCR and kept productive beta chains. Records with the same CDR3 protein are collapsed into one entry carrying the most frequent genes and DNA. The sample table contains about 40,000 distinct CDR3 sequences; only one count was recorded for 55% to 80% of them. The top ten clones comprise about 22% of the sample. The sample was sorted CD4+, CD8+, or CD8+CD57+ T cells (not recorded which) from PBMCs. The receptors stem from a human donor in good health, serving as a control.

In its sample, this clonotype was seen many times. The chain carries TRBV5-1 and TRBJ2-3; D call uncertain. V shed 0 bases and J shed 2 bases, with 13 bases lying between them. This CDR3 spans 16 amino acids. Germline CDR1 and CDR2: SGHRS and YFSETQ. This CDR3 reads CASSLAGGFDTDTQYF. For the CDR3, the DNA is TGCGCCAGCAGCTTGGCCGGTGGGTTCGACACAGATACGCAGTATTTT.

V usage is TRBV14 and J usage is TRBJ1-2; 7 nucleotides align to TRBD1. Germline lookup yields CDR1 SGHDN and CDR2 FVKESK. Trimming at V came to 0 bases and at J to 4 bases, leaving 5 bases not matched to a gene. CDR3 size: 15 residues. This chain's CDR3 is CASSQDFDRAYGYTF. For the CDR3, the DNA is TGTGCCAGCAGCCAAGACTTCGACAGGGCCTATGGCTACACCTTC.

The genes are TRBV11-2 and TRBJ2-1; tentative D call: TRBD1 (5 bases). The CDR3 loop spans 14 amino acids. CDR1 and CDR2 from the germline V gene are SGHAT and FQNNGV. The ends were cut back, 8 bases at V and 0 bases at J, with 11 bases in the middle. The CDR3 bases are TGTGCCAGCGTCCGCGACAGCTCCTACAATGAGCAGTTCTTC. The encoded protein is CASVRDSSYNEQFF.

V and J are TRBV7-9 and TRBJ2-7; D is unclear. The CDR3 spans 12 residues. Germline lookup yields CDR1 SEHNR and CDR2 FQNEAQ (reference sequence). Trimming pared 11 bases from V and 3 bases from J, leaving 14 bases between. The DNA of the CDR3 is TGTGCCTGGAGTGTAAGTAGCTACGAGCAGTACTTC. Residues: CAWSVSSYEQYF.

This clonotype has more than one count but fewer than ten. The CDR3 region has the DNA TGTGCCAGCAGAAGGGACAGGGACCACGAGCAGTACTTC. This translates into CASRRDRDHEQYF. The rearrangement links TRBV6-4 to TRBJ2-7; 9 bases map to TRBD1. This CDR3 comprises 13 residues. CDR1 is MRHNA, CDR2 SNTAGT, per germline. Trimming removed 6 bases from V and 5 bases from J; junction bases left unmatched: 5.